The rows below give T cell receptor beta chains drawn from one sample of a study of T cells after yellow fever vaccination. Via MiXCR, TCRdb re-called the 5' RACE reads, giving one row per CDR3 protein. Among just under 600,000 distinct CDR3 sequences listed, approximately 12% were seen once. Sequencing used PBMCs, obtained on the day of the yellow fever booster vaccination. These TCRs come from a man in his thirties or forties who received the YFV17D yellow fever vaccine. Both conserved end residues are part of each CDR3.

CSAPTGGQEQFF TRBJ2-1 TRBV20-1
CAWSVQFAAGPFF TRBJ2-1 TRBV30
CASSQTRDQPQHF TRBJ1-5 TRBV14
CASSQDRRSGREQYF TRBJ2-7 TRBV3-1
CATSREGSSYNEQFF TRBJ2-1 TRBV15
CSARDRGHSTDTQYF TRBJ2-3 TRBV20-1
CASSPGSGLAETQYF TRBJ2-5 TRBV18
CASSYGPAGEVGKQFF TRBJ2-1 TRBV5-1
CATSRALAVAGETQYF TRBJ2-5 TRBV15
CASSLAGVRNEQYF TRBJ2-7 TRBV5-8
CASSPGLVAANYGYTF TRBJ1-2 TRBV5-1
CASSYGTSGAYEQYF TRBJ2-7 TRBV7-2
CASSLVENTGELFF TRBJ2-2 TRBV12-3/TRBV12-4
CASSLGDQAYEQYF TRBJ2-7 TRBV5-1
CSATPGGEQPQHF TRBJ1-5 TRBV20-1
CASSDLGETQYF TRBJ2-5 TRBV5-1
CASSSLAGPNTGELFF TRBJ2-2 TRBV5-1
CASSLGPFDGVEFF TRBJ2-1 TRBV7-9
CASSYSFTGGTDTQYF TRBJ2-3 TRBV6-5
CSARSGGSNTEAFF TRBJ1-1 TRBV20-1
CSARDGDEQFF TRBJ2-1 TRBV20-1
CATQRQFHSGANVLTF TRBJ2-6 TRBV6-2/TRBV6-3
CASSSGTPNTEAFF TRBJ1-1 TRBV12-3/TRBV12-4
CASSPGLVPGTQYF TRBJ2-3 TRBV12-3/TRBV12-4
CASSVEAGGSYEQYF TRBJ2-7 TRBV9
CASRNSPGQGETQYF TRBJ2-5 TRBV7-2
CATSDRGYTGELFF TRBJ2-2 TRBV24-1
CASSGTSENYEQYF TRBJ2-7 TRBV25-1
CASSSITRDEQYF TRBJ2-7 TRBV3-1
CASLGGGQGKNYYEQYF TRBJ2-7 TRBV28
CASSLTGTRNTGELFF TRBJ2-2 TRBV11-2
CSVLFTGELFF TRBJ2-2 TRBV29-1
CAIGRSSGSHEQFF TRBJ2-1 TRBV10-3
CASSLSSDHTEAFF TRBJ1-1 TRBV5-1
CASNYRDAQETQYF TRBJ2-5 TRBV30
CSARDTNYEQYF TRBJ2-7 TRBV20-1
CAWSPHRTYEQYF TRBJ2-7 TRBV30
CSAVVAGEDYGYTF TRBJ1-2 TRBV20-1
CASSIWSGMARTDTQYF TRBJ2-3 TRBV19